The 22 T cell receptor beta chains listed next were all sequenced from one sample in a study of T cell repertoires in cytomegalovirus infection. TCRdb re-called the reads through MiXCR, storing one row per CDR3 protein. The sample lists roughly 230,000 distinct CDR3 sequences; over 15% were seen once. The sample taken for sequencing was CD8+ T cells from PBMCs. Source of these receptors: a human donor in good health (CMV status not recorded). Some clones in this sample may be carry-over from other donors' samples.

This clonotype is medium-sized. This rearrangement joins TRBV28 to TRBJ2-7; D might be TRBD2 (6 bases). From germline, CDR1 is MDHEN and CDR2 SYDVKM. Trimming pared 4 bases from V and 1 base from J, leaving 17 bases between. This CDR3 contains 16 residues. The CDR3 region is CASSSRILGGSYEQYF. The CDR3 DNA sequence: TGTGCCAGCAGTTCAAGGATCCTCGGGGGATCCTACGAGCAGTACTTC.

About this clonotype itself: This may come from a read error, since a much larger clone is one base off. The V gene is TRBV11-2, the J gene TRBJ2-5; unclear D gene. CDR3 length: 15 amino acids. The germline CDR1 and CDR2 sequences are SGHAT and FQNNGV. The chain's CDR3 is CASSLISRVEEAQYF. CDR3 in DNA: TGTGCCAGCAGCTTAATATCAAGGGTTGAAGAGGCCCAGTACTTC.

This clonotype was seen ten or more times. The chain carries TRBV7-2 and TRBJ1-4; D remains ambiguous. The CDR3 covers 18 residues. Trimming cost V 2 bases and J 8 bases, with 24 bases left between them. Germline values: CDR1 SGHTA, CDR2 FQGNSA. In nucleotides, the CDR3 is TGTGCCAGCAGCTTAACGGACCCTCTCTTAGTAACGAGCGAAAAACTGTTTTTT. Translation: CASSLTDPLLVTSEKLFF. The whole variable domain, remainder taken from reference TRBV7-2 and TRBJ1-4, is GAGVSQSPSNKVTEKGKDVELRCDPISGHTALYWYRQSLGQGLEFLIYFQGNSAPDKSGLPSDRFSAERTGGSVSTLTIQRTQQEDSAVYLCASSLTDPLLVTSEKLFFGSGTQLSVL.

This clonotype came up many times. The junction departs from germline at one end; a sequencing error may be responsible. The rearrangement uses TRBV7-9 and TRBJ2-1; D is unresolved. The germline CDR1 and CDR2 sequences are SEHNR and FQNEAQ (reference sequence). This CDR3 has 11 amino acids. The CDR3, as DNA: TGTGCCAGCAGCTCCGACAATGAGCAGTTCTTC. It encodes CASSSDNEQFF.

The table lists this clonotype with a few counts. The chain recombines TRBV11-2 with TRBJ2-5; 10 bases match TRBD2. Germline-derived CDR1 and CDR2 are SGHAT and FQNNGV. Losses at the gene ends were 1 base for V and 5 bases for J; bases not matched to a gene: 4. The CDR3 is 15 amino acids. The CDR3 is CASSLGAGGMETQYF. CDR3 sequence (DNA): TGTGCCAGCAGCTTAGGAGCGGGGGGGATGGAGACCCAGTACTTC.

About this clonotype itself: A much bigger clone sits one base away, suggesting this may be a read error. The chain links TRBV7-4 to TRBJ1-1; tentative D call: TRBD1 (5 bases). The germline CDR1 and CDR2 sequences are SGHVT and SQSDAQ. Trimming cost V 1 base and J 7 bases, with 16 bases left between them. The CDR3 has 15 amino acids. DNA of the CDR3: TGTGCCAGCAGCTTAGTGCTCCTAACCGGGGGTGAAGCTTTCTTT. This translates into CASSLVLLTGGEAFF. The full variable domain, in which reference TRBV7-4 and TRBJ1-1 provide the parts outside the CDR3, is GAGVSQSPRYKVAKRGRDVALRCDSISGHVTLYWYRQTLGQGSEVLTYSQSDAQRDKSGRPSGRFSAERPERSVSTLKIQRTEQGDSAVYLCASSLVLLTGGEAFFGQGTRLTVV.

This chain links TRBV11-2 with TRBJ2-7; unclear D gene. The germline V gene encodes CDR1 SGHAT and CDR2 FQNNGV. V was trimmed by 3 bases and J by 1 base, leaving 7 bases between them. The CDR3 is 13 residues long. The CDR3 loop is CASSFSASYEQYF. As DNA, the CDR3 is TGTGCCAGCAGCTTTTCAGCTTCCTACGAGCAGTACTTC. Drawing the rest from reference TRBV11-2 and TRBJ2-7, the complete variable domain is EAGVAQSPRYKIIEKRQSVAFWCNPISGHATLYWYQQILGQGPKLLIQFQNNGVVDDSQLPKDRFSAERLKGVDSTLKIQPAKLEDSAVYLCASSFSASYEQYFGPGTRLTVT.

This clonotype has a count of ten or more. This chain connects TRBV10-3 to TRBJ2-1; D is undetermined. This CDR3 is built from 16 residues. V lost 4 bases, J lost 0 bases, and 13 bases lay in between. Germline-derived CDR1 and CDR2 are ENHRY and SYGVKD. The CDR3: CAISVGSLSSYNEQFF. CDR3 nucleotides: TGTGCCATCAGTGTTGGCTCACTGAGCTCCTACAATGAGCAGTTCTTC.

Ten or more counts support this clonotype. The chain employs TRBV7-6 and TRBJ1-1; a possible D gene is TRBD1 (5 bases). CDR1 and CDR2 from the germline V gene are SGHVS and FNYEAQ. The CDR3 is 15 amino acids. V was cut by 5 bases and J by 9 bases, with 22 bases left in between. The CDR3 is CASSPTLRGEPKAFF. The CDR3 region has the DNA TGTGCCAGCAGCCCAACTCTTAGAGGGGAACCTAAAGCTTTCTTT.

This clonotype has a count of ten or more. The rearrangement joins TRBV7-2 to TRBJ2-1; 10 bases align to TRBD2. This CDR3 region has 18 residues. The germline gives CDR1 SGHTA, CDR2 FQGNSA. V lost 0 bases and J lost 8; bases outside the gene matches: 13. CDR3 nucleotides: TGTGCCAGCAGCTTAGCTGGGGCTAGCGGGGGTTTTCAGCATGAGCAGTTCTTC. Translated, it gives CASSLAGASGGFQHEQFF.

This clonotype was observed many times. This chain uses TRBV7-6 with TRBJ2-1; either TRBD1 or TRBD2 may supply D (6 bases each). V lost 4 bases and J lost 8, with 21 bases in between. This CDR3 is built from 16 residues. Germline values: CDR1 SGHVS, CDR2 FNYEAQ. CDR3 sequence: CASSSLNGGPGYEQFF. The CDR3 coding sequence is TGTGCCAGCAGCTCCCTCAACGGGGGCCCCGGTTATGAGCAGTTCTTC.

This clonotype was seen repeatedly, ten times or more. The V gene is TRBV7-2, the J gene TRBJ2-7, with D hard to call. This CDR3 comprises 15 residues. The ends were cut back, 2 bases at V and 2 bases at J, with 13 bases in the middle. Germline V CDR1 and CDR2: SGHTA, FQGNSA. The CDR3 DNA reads TGTGCCAGCAGCTTAACCCTCGGCAGTGCCTACGAGCAGTACTTC. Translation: CASSLTLGSAYEQYF. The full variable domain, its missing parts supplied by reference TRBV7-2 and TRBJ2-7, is GAGVSQSPSNKVTEKGKDVELRCDPISGHTALYWYRQSLGQGLEFLIYFQGNSAPDKSGLPSDRFSAERTGGSVSTLTIQRTQQEDSAVYLCASSLTLGSAYEQYFGPGTRLTVT.

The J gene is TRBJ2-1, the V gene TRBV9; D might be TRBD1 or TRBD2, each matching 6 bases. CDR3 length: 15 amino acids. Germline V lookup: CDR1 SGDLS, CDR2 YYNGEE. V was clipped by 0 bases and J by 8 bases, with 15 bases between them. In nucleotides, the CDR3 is TGTGCCAGCAGCGTAGACGGGGGCCGAGCCCATGAGCAGTTCTTC. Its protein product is CASSVDGGRAHEQFF.

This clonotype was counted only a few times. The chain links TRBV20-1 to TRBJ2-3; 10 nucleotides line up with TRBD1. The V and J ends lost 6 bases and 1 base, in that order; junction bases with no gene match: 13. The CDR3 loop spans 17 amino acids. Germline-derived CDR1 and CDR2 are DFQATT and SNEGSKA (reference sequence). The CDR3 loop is CSAQSRDRGWGTDTQYF. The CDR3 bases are TGCAGTGCCCAGTCCCGGGACAGGGGTTGGGGCACAGATACGCAGTATTTT.

The CDR3 bases are TGCAGCGTTGAAGCACGATCGATGAACACTGAAGCTTTCTTT. This codes for CSVEARSMNTEAFF. This chain connects TRBV29-1 to TRBJ1-1; D not resolved. CDR1 is SQVTM and CDR2 is ANQGSEA in the germline V gene. This CDR3 comprises 14 residues. Trimming shortened V by 1 base and J by 0 bases, and 9 bases separated the two germline ends.

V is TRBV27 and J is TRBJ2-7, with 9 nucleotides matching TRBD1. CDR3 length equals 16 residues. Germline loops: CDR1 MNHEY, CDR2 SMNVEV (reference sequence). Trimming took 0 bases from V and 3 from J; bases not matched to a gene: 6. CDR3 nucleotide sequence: TGTGCCAGCAGTTTATCGGAGGACAGGGGCTACTACGAGCAGTACTTC. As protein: CASSLSEDRGYYEQYF.

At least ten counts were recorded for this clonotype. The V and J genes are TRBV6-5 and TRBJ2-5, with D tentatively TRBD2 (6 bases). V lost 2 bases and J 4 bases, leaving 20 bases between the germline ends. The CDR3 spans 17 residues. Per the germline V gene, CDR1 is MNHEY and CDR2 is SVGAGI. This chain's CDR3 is CASSYRGGRIRGETQYF. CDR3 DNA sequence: TGTGCCAGCAGTTACCGAGGAGGGAGGATTAGAGGAGAGACCCAGTACTTC.

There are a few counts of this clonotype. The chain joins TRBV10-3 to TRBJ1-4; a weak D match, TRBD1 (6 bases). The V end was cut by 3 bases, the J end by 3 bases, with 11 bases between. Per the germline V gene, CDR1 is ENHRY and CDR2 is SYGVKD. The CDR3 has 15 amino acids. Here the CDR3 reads CAISELGGSNEKLFF. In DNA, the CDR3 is TGTGCCATCAGTGAATTAGGGGGATCTAATGAAAAACTGTTTTTT.

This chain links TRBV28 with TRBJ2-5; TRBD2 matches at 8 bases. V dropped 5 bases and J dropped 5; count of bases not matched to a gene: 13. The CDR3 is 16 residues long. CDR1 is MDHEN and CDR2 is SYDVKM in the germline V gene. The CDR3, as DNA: TGTGCCAGCAGTGAAGCGGGAGCGGGGGTGTTGGAGACCCAGTACTTC. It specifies CASSEAGAGVLETQYF.

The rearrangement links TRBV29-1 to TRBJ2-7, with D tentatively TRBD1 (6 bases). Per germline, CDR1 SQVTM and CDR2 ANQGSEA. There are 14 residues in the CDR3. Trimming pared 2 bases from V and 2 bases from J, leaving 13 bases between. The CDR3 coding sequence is TGCAGCGTTGAAAACCCCCAGGGGCCCTACGAGCAGTACTTC. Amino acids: CSVENPQGPYEQYF.

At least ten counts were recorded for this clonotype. Written as DNA, the CDR3 is TGTGCCAGCAGCTTAGCGGCAGTTTACTCACCCCTCCACTTT. Translating gives CASSLAAVYSPLHF. The chain couples TRBV7-9 to TRBJ1-6; D not certain. Per germline, CDR1 SEHNR and CDR2 FQNEAQ (reference sequence). This CDR3 is built from 14 residues. The germline V and J ends were trimmed by 0 bases and 10 bases, with 10 bases remaining between them.

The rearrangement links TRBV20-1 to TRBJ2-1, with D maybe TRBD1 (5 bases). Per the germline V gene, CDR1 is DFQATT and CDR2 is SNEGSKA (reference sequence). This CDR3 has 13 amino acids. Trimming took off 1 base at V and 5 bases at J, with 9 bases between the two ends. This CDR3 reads CSARGLRDNEQFF. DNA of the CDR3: TGCAGTGCTAGAGGTCTCAGGGACAATGAGCAGTTCTTC.